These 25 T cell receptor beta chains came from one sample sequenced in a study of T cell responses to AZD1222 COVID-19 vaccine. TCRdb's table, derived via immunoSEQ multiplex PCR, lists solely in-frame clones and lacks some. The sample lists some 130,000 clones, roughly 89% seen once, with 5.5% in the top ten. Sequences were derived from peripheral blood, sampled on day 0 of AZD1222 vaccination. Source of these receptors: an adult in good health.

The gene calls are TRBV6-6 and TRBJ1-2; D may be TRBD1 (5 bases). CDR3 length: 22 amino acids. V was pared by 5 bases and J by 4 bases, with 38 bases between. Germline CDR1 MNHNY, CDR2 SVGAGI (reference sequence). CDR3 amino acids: CASSPQPINPGLLTGHVYGYTF. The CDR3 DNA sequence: TGTGCCAGCAGTCCACAGCCGATTAATCCGGGACTGCTTACGGGGCACGTCTATGGCTACACCTTC.

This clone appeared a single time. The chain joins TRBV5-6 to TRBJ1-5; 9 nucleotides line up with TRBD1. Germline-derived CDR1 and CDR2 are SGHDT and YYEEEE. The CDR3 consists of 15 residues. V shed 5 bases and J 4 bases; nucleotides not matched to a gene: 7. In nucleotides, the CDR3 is TGTGCCAGCAGTTTATCCGGGACAGGGAATCAGCCCCAGCATTTT. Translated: CASSLSGTGNQPQHF.

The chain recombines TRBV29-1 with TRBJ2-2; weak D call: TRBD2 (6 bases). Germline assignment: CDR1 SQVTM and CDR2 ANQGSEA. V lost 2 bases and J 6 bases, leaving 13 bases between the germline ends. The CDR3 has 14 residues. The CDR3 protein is CSVERSGEAGELFF. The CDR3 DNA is TGCAGCGTTGAACGATCGGGGGAGGCCGGGGAGCTGTTTTTT.

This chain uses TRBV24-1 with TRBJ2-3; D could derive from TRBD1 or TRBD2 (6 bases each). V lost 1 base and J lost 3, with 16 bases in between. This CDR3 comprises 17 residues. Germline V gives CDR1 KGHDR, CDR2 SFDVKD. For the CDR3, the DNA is TGTGCCACCAGTGATTTTTCCGGGATAGGGGGGACAGATACGCAGTATTTT. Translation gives CATSDFSGIGGTDTQYF.

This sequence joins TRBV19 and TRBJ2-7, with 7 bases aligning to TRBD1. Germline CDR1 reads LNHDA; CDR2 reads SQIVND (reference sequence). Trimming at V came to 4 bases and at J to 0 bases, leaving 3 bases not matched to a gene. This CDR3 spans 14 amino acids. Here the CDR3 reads CASSRWDSSYEQYF. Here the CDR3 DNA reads TGTGCCAGTAGTAGGTGGGACAGCTCCTACGAGCAGTACTTC.

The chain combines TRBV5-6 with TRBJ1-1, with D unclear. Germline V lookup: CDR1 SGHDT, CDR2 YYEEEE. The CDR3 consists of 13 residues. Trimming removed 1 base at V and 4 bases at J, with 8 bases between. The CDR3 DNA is TGTGCCAGCAGCTTGTCCCGGGGCACTGAAGCTTTCTTT. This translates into CASSLSRGTEAFF.

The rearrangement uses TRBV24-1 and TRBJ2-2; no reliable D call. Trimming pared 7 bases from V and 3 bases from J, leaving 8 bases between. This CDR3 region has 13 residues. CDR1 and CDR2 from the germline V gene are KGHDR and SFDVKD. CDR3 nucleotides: TGTGCCACCAGGCCCGCTGACACCGGGGAGCTGTTTTTT. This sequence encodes CATRPADTGELFF.

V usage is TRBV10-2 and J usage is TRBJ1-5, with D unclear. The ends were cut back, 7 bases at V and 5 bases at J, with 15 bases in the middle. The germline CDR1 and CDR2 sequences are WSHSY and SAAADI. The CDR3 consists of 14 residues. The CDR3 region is CASTEGGSHQPQHF. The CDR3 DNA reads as TGCGCCAGCACCGAAGGAGGGTCCCATCAGCCCCAGCATTTT.

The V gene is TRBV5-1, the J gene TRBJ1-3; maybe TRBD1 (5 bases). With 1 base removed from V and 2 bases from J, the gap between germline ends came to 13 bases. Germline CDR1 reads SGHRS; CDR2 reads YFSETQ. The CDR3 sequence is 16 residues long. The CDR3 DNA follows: TGCGCCAGCAGCTTGATCCGGGGCGGAACTGGAAACACCATATATTTT. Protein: CASSLIRGGTGNTIYF.

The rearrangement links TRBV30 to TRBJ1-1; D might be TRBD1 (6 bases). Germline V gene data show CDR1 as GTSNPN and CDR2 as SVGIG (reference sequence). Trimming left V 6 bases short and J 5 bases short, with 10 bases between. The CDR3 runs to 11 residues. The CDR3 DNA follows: TGTGCCTGCCCAAGGGGGACTGAAGCTTTCTTT. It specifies CACPRGTEAFF.

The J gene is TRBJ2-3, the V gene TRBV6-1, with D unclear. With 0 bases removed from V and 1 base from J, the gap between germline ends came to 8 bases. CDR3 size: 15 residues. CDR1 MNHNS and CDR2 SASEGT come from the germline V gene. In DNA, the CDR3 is TGTGCCAGCAGTGAAGCGGTCGACGGCACAGATACGCAGTATTTT. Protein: CASSEAVDGTDTQYF.

This chain's CDR3 is CASKSGTGHSPLHF. CDR3 DNA sequence: TGTGCCAGCAAATCCGGGACGGGCCATTCACCCCTCCACTTT. The J gene is TRBJ1-6, the V gene TRBV2, with D possibly matching TRBD1 (5 bases). Germline CDR1 is SNHLY and CDR2 is FYNNEI. Trimming took off 7 bases at V and 8 bases at J, with 15 bases between the two ends. The CDR3 sequence is 14 residues long. Full variable domain (missing parts from reference TRBV2 and TRBJ1-6): EPEVTQTPSHQVTQMGQEVILRCVPISNHLYFYWYRQILGQKVEFLVSFYNNEISEKSEIFDDQFSVERPDGSNFTLKIRSTKLEDSAMYFCASKSGTGHSPLHFGNGTRLTVT.

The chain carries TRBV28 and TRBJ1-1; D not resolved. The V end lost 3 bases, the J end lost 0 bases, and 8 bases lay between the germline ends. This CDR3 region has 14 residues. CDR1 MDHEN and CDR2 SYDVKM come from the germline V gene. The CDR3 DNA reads TGTGCCAGCAGTTTGGGCAGAATGAACACTGAAGCTTTCTTT. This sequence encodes CASSLGRMNTEAFF.

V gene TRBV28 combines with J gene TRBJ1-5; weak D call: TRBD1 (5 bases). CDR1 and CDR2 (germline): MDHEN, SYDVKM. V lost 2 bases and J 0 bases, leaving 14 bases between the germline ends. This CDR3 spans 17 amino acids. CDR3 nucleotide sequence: TGTGCCAGCAGTTTACCCTCAGGGCTCTATAGCAATCAGCCCCAGCATTTT. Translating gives CASSLPSGLYSNQPQHF. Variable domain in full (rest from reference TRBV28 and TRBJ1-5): DVKVTQSSRYLVKRTGEKVFLECVQDMDHENMFWYRQDPGLGLRLIYFSYDVKMKEKGDIPEGYSVSREKKERFSLILESASTNQTSMYLCASSLPSGLYSNQPQHFGDGTRLSIL.

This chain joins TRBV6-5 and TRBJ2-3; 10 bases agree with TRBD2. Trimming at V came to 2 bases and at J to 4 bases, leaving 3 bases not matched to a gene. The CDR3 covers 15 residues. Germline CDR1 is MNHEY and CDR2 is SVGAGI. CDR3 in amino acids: CASSYRAGGPDTQYF. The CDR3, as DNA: TGTGCCAGCAGTTACCGAGCGGGAGGGCCAGATACGCAGTATTTT.

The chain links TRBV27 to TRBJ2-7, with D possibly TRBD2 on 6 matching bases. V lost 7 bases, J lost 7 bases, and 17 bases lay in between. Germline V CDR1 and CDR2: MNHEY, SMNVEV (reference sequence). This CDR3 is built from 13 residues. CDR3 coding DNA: TGTGCCAGCATGAGCGCGGGGCCCGGGGAGCAGTACTTC. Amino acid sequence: CASMSAGPGEQYF.

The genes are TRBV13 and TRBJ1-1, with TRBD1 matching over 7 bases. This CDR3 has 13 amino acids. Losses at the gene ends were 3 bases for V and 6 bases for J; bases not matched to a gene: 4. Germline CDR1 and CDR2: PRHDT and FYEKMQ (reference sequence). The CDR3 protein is CASSFNRGAEAFF. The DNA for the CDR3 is TGTGCCAGCAGCTTTAACAGGGGCGCTGAAGCTTTCTTT.

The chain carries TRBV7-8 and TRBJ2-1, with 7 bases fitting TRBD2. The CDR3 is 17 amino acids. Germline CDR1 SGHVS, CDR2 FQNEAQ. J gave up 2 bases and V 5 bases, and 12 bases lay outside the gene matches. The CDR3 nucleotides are TGTGCCAGCAGCCCAACTAGGGCCGGGACTACCTACAATGAGCAGTTCTTC. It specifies CASSPTRAGTTYNEQFF.

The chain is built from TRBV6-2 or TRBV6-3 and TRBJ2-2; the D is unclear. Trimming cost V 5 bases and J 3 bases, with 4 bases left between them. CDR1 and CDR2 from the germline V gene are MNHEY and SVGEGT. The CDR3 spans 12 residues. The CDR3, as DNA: TGTGCCAGCAGTACCTACACCGGGGAGCTGTTTTTT. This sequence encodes CASSTYTGELFF.

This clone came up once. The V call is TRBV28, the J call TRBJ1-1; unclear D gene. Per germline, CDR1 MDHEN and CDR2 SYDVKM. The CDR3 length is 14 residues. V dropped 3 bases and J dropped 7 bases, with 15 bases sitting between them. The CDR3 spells CASSLWVTSSEAFF. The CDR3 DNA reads TGTGCCAGCAGTTTGTGGGTAACCTCCAGTGAAGCTTTCTTT.

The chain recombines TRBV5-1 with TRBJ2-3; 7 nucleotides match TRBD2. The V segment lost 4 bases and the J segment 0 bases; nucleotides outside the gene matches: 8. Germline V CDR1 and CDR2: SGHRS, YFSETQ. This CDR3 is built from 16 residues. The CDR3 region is CASSLRVAGSTDTQYF. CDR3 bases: TGCGCCAGCAGCCTCCGGGTAGCGGGCAGCACAGATACGCAGTATTTT.

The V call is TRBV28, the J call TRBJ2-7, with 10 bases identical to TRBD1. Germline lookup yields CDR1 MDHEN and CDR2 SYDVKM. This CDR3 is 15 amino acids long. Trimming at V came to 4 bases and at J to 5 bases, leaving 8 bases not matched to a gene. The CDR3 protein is CASSSGTGVKNEQYF. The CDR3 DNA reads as TGTGCCAGCAGTTCCGGGACAGGGGTTAAGAACGAGCAGTACTTC.

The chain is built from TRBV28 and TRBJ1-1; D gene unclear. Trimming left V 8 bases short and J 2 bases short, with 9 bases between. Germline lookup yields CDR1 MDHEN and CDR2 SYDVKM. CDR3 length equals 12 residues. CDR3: CASLAVNTEAFF. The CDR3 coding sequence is TGTGCCAGCCTAGCGGTAAACACTGAAGCTTTCTTT.

In DNA form, the CDR3 reads TGTGCCTCCAGGGGGAGCTCCTACGAGCAGTACTTC. Its translation: CASRGSSYEQYF. The rearrangement links TRBV10-3 to TRBJ2-7; 7 nucleotides align to TRBD1. This CDR3 region has 12 residues. The V gene end was trimmed by 11 bases and the J gene end by 0 bases; junction bases not matched to a gene: 4. The germline gives CDR1 ENHRY, CDR2 SYGVKD.

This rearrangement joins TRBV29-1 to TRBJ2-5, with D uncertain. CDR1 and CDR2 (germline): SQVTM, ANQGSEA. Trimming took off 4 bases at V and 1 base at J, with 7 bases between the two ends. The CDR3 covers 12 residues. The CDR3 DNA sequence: TGCAGCGTTGGAGTCAGCCAAGAGACCCAGTACTTC. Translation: CSVGVSQETQYF.